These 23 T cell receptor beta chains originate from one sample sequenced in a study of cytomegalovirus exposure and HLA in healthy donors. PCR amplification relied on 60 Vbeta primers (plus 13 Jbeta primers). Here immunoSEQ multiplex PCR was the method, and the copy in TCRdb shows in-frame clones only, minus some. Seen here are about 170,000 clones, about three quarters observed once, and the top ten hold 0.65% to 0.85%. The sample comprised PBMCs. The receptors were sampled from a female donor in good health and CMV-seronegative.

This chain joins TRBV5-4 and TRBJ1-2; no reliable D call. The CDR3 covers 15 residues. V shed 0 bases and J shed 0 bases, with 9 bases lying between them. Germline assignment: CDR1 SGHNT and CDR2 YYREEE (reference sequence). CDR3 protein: CASSLEAVTNYGYTF. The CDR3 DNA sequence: TGTGCCAGCAGCTTGGAAGCGGTGACTAACTATGGCTACACCTTC.

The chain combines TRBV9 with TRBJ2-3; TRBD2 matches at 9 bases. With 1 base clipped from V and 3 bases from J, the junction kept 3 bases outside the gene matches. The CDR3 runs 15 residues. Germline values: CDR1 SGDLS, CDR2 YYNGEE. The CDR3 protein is CASSVRRGGTDTQYF. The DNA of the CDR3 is TGTGCCAGCAGCGTAAGGCGGGGGGGGACAGATACGCAGTATTTT.

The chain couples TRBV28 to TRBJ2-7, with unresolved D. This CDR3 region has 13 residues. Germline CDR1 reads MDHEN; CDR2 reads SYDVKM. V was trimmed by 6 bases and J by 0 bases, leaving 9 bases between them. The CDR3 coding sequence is TGTGCCAGCAGAAAGCCCCGCTCCTACGAGCAGTACTTC. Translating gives CASRKPRSYEQYF.

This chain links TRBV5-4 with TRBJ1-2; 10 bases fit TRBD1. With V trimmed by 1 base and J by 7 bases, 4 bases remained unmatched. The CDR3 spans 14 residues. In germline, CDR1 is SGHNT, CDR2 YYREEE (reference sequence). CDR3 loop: CASSLSGTGAGYTF. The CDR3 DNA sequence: TGTGCCAGCAGCTTGAGTGGGACAGGGGCTGGCTACACCTTC.

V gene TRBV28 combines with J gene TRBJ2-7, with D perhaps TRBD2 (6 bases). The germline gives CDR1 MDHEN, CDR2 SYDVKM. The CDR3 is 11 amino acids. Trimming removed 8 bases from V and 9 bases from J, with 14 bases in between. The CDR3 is CASGTLSGQYF. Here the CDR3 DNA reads TGTGCCAGCGGGACTCTGAGCGGGCAGTACTTC.

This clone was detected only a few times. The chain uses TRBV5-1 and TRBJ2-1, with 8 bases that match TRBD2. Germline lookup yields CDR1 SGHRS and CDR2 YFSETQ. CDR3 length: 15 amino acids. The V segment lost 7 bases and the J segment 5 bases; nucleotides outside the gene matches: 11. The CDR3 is CASRAGVNLNNEQFF. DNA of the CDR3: TGCGCCAGCCGAGCGGGAGTCAACCTAAACAATGAGCAGTTCTTC.

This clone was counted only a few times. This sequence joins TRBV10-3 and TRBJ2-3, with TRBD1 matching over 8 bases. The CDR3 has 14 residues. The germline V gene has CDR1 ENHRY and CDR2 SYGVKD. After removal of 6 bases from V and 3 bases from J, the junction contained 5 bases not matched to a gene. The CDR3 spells CAIRGTGRTDTQYF. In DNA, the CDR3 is TGTGCCATCAGGGGGACAGGTAGAACAGATACGCAGTATTTT.

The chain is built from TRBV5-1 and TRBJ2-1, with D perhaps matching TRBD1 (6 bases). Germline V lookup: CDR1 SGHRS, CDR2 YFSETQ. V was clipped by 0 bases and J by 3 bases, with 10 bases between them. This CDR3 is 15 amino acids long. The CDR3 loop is CASSLGQVSYNEQFF. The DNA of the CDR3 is TGCGCCAGCAGCTTGGGACAGGTCAGCTACAATGAGCAGTTCTTC.

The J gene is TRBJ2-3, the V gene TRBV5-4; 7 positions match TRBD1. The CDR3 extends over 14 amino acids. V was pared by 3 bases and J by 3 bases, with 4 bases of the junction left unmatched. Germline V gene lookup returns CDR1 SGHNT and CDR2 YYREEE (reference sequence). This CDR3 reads CASSSGQTTDTQYF. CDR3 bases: TGTGCCAGCAGCTCGGGACAGACAACAGATACGCAGTATTTT.

The DNA of the CDR3 is TGTGCCAGCAGCTACGGGTCATTTACGCAGTATTTT. Residues: CASSYGSFTQYF. The chain combines TRBV5-4 with TRBJ2-3, with D unclear. This CDR3 is built from 12 residues. Trimming cost V 3 bases and J 8 bases, with 10 bases left between them. Germline CDR1 reads SGHNT; CDR2 reads YYREEE (reference sequence).

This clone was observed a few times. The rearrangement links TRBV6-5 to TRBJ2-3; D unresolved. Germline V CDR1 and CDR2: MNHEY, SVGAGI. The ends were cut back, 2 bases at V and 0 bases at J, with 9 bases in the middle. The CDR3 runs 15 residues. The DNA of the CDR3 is TGTGCCAGCAGTTACGGCTACAGAAGCACAGATACGCAGTATTTT. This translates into CASSYGYRSTDTQYF.

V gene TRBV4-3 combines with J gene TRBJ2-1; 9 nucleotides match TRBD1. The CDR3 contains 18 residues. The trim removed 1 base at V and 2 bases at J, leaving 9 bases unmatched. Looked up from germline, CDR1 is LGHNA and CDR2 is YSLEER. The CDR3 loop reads CASSQGRDRDFTYNEQFF. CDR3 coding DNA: TGCGCCAGCAGCCAAGGCCGGGACAGGGATTTTACCTACAATGAGCAGTTCTTC.

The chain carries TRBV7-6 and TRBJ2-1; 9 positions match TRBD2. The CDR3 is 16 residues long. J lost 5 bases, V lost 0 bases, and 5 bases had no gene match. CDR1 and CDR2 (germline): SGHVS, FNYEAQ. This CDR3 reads CASSLAGLAYNNEQFF. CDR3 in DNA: TGTGCCAGCAGCTTAGCCGGACTAGCGTATAACAATGAGCAGTTCTTC.

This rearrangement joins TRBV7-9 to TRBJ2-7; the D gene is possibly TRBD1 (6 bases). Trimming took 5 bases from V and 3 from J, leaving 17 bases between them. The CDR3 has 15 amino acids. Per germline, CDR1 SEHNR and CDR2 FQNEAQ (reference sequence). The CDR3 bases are TGTGCCAGCAGCCCGAACAGGGTCGGAGTCTACGAGCAGTACTTC. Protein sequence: CASSPNRVGVYEQYF.

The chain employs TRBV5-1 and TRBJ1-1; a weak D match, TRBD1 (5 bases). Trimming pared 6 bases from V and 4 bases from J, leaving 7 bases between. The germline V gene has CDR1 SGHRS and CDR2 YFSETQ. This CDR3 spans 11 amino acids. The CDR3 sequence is CASIGATEAFF. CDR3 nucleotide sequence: TGCGCCAGCATAGGGGCCACTGAAGCTTTCTTT. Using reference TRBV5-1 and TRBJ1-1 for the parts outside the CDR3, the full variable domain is KAGVTQTPRYLIKTRGQQVTLSCSPISGHRSVSWYQQTPGQGLQFLFEYFSETQRNKGNFPGRFSGRQFSNSRSEMNVSTLELGDSALYLCASIGATEAFFGQGTRLTVV.

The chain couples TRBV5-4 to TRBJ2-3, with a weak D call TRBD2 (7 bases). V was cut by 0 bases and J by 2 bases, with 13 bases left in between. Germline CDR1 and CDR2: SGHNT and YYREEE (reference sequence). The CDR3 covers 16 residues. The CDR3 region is CASSLEGGSHTDTQYF. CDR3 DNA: TGTGCCAGCAGCTTGGAGGGGGGGAGTCACACAGATACGCAGTATTTT.

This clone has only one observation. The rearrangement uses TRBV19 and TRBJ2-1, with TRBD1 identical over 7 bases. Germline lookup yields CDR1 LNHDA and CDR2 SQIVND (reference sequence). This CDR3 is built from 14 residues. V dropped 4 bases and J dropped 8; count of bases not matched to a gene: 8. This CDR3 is CASSRTTGPHEQFF. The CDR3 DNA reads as TGTGCCAGTAGTAGGACGACAGGGCCCCATGAGCAGTTCTTC. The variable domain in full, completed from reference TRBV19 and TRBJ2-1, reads DGGITQSPKYLFRKEGQNVTLSCEQNLNHDAMYWYRQDPGQGLRLIYYSQIVNDFQKGDIAEGYSVSREKKESFPLTVTSAQKNPTAFYLCASSRTTGPHEQFFGPGTRLTVL.

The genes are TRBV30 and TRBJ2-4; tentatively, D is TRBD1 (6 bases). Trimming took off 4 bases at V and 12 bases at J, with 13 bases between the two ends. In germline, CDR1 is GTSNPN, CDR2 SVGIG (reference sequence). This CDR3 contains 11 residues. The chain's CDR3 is CAWTDRTGQYF. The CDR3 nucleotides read TGTGCCTGGACAGACAGGACCGGTCAGTACTTC.

For the CDR3, the DNA is TGTGCCAGCAGTGAGGCATCCTACGAGCAGTACTTC. Its translation is CASSEASYEQYF. The chain carries TRBV6-1 and TRBJ2-7; D uncertain. The CDR3 runs 12 residues. The germline V and J ends were trimmed by 3 bases and 1 base, with 4 bases remaining between them. Per the germline V gene, CDR1 is MNHNS and CDR2 is SASEGT.

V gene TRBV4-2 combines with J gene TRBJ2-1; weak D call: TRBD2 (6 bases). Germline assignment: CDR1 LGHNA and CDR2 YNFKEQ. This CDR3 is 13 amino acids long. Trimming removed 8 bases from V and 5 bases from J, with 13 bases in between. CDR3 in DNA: TGTGCCAGCGGAAGACTAGAAGACAATGAGCAGTTCTTC. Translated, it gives CASGRLEDNEQFF.

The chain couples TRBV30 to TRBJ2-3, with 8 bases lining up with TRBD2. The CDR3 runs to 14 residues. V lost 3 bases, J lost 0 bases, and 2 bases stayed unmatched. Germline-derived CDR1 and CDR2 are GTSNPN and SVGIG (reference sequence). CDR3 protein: CAWRGLGSTDTQYF. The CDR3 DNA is TGTGCCTGGAGGGGACTAGGAAGCACAGATACGCAGTATTTT.

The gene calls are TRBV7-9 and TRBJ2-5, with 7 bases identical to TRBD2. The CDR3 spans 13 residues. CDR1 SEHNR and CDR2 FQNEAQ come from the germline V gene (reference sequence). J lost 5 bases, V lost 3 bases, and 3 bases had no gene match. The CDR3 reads CASSFGGWETQYF. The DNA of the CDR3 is TGTGCCAGCAGCTTCGGGGGGTGGGAGACCCAGTACTTC.

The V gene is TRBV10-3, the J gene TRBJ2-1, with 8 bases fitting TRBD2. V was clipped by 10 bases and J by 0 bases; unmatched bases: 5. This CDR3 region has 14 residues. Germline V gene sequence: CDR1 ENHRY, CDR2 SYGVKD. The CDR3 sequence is CATRAGASYNEQFF. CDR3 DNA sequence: TGTGCCACCAGAGCGGGGGCCTCCTACAATGAGCAGTTCTTC.